The clone carrying this TCR beta chain has just a few counts. Its cognate antigen is unknown. The CDR3 has 14 amino acids. Germline V gives CDR1 SGHNT, CDR2 YENEEA. The V end lost 5 bases, the J end lost 2 bases, and 9 bases lay between the germline ends. The data were produced by immunoSEQ multiplex PCR, yet TCRdb's version contains in-frame clones alone and is incomplete. The sample yields tens of thousands of clones, roughly 84% seen once. This sample was taken from a study of lymphopenia after photon versus proton radiotherapy. Notes on the study in general: Oligoclonal CD8+ Temra expansion after nadir drove photon patients' diversity drop.

The sequencing here drew on peripheral blood, taken from a patient treated with proton-based radiotherapy. The receptor comes from a woman in her 70s with pancreatic cancer. The chain is built from TRBV11-3 and TRBJ2-2, with a possible D match to TRBD2 (5 bases). CDR3 loop: CASSRGLNTGELFF. The CDR3 nucleotides read TGTGCCAGCAGCCGCGGACTCAACACCGGGGAGCTGTTTTTT.